This T cell receptor (beta chain) was sequenced in a study of naive and memory T cell subsets. This CDR3 contains 13 residues. V lost 4 bases, J lost 7 bases, and 4 bases stayed unmatched. Germline CDR1 and CDR2: SNHLY and FYNNEI. The beta constant-region primer was an equimolar mix of two oligonucleotides covering TRBC1 and TRBC2. Ligated cDNA was amplified by four rounds of PCR with nested alpha and beta constant-region primers and SP2. A single record per CDR3 protein comes from TCRdb applying MiXCR to the UMI-ligation and nested PCR reads. The sample includes some 28,000 distinct CDR3 sequences, roughly a tenth of them seen just once. Relative to its sample, this clonotype is medium-sized.

The clonotype originates from a human donor in good health. The rearrangement joins TRBV2 to TRBJ1-2, with 9 positions matching TRBD1. Material: effector memory CD4+ T cells from blood. Specified subset: effector memory, CD45RA- CD27-. DNA of the CDR3: TGTGCCAGCAGTGGAGACAGGGGGTCTGGCTACACCTTC. Protein product: CASSGDRGSGYTF.